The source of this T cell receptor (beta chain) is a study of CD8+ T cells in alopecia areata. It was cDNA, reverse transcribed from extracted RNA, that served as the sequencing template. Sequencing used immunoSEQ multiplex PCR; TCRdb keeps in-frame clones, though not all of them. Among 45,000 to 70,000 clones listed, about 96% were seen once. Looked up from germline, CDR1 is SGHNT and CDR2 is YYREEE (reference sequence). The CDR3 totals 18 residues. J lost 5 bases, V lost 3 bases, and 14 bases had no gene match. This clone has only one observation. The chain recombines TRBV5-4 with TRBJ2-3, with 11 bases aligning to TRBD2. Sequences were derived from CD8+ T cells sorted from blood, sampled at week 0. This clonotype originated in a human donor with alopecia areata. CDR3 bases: TGTGCCAGCAGCTCCTCCGCCTTAGCGGGGGGGCCGAGAGATACGCAGTATTTT. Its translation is CASSSSALAGGPRDTQYF.